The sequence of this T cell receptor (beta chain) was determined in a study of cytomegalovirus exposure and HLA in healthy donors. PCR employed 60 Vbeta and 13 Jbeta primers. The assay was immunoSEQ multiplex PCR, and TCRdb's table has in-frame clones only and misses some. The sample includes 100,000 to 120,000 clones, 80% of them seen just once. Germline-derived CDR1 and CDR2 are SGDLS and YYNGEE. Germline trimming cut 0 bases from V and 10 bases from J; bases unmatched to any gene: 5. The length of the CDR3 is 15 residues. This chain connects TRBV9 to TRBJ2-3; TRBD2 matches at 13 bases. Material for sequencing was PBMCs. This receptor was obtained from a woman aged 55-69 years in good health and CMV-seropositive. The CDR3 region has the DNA TGTGCCAGCAGCGTAGGGACTAGCGGGAGTTCGGCGCAGTATTTT. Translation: CASSVGTSGSSAQYF.